Listed below are T cell receptor beta chains from one sample, sequenced in a study of monozygotic twins with inflammatory bowel disease. Using the 5' RACE reads, TCRdb records one entry per CDR3 protein without DNA. The sample's table shows over 110,000 distinct CDR3 sequences. The sequenced sample was blood. Receptors were obtained from a human donor with ulcerative colitis or Crohn's disease, or a healthy co-twin of an affected twin (not recorded which). Both conserved end residues are part of each CDR3.

CDR3 protein | V gene | CDR3 length | J gene
CAISDRDRKNTGELFF | TRBV10-3 | 16 | TRBJ2-2
CSARGVLNTEAFF | TRBV20-1 | 13 | TRBJ1-1
CASSSRTGAGNTIYF | TRBV5-1 | 15 | TRBJ1-3
CSAKKVAGELFF | TRBV20-1 | 12 | TRBJ2-2
CASSRMMAQGEAFF | TRBV6-2/TRBV6-3 | 14 | TRBJ1-1
CACSLNTDTQYF | TRBV5-1 | 12 | TRBJ2-3
CSASFSQTREQFF | TRBV20-1 | 13 | TRBJ2-1
CACRQRTGVSGANVLTF | TRBV30 | 17 | TRBJ2-6
CASSPLGQAYEQYF | TRBV7-6 | 14 | TRBJ2-7
CASSLDRVDTQYF | TRBV28 | 13 | TRBJ2-3
CASSIVAAGSQPQHF | TRBV19 | 15 | TRBJ1-5
CASSLGQGNPNSPLHF | TRBV5-4 | 16 | TRBJ1-6
CASSLGERMNTGELFF | TRBV5-1 | 16 | TRBJ2-2
CASSPRTGELFF | TRBV18 | 12 | TRBJ2-2
CATSDIPGQGGNEQFF | TRBV24-1 | 16 | TRBJ2-1
CASSFRGGNTGELFF | TRBV28 | 15 | TRBJ2-2
CASSSKTAYEQYF | TRBV13 | 13 | TRBJ2-7
CASSPGTSGDYNEQFF | TRBV6-2/TRBV6-3 | 16 | TRBJ2-1
CASSSQTGGDTGELFF | TRBV7-7 | 16 | TRBJ2-2
CASSPRGHGETQYF | TRBV7-2 | 14 | TRBJ2-5
CASTRTGGYEQYF | TRBV5-1 | 13 | TRBJ2-7
CASSLGSGYSNQPQHF | TRBV7-2 | 16 | TRBJ1-5
CASSPSDRAGNTIYF | TRBV6-5 | 15 | TRBJ1-3
CATSRDQGGYTF | TRBV15 | 12 | TRBJ1-2
CASGPGTITGELFF | TRBV12-5 | 14 | TRBJ2-2
CASSSSDRVDTQYF | TRBV28 | 14 | TRBJ2-3
CSARDQGAGGHYEQFF | TRBV20-1 | 16 | TRBJ2-1
CASSSLTSGGTDTQYF | TRBV7-2 | 16 | TRBJ2-3
CAISTGASYNEQFF | TRBV10-3 | 14 | TRBJ2-1
CASSRTEKNTGELFF | TRBV5-1 | 15 | TRBJ2-2
CASSLRRQFSYNEQFF | TRBV7-6 | 16 | TRBJ2-1
CASSLGQINIRYF | TRBV7-2 | 13 | TRBJ2-4
CASSQALGGLQPQHF | TRBV4-3 | 15 | TRBJ1-5
CSASGPGSGLGETQYF | TRBV20-1 | 16 | TRBJ2-5
CASSEAESSGAADTQYF | TRBV6-1 | 17 | TRBJ2-3
CASSSRERGTGELFF | TRBV7-2 | 15 | TRBJ2-2
CASSQDPGGYTEAFF | TRBV3-1 | 15 | TRBJ1-1
CASSLTGYNSPLHF | TRBV5-8 | 14 | TRBJ1-6
CASSLTGTNTEAFF | TRBV5-1 | 14 | TRBJ1-1
CSVGASGGYEQFF | TRBV29-1 | 13 | TRBJ2-1
CASSLVGVDEQFF | TRBV5-6 | 13 | TRBJ2-1
CASRDRGRGYEQYF | TRBV6-6 | 14 | TRBJ2-7
CSARLTGVGDQPQHF | TRBV20-1 | 15 | TRBJ1-5
CASRTGTGSEKLFF | TRBV7-2 | 14 | TRBJ1-4
CASSQGSLHNEQFF | TRBV7-3 | 14 | TRBJ2-1
CASSLGSRGTVYNEQFF | TRBV7-2 | 17 | TRBJ2-1
CSAPPTDFSGYTF | TRBV20-1 | 13 | TRBJ1-2